This TCR beta chain comes out of a study of shared clonotypes between healthy human individuals. The assay ran at deep level. Repertoires were generated with immunoSEQ multiplex PCR, while TCRdb's copy carries only in-frame clones and drops some. The table records 2.5 million or so clones, more than 80% of them present only once. CDR3 size: 18 residues. Trimming removed 0 bases from V and 0 bases from J; junction bases left unmatched: 10. Germline CDR1 is SGHNT and CDR2 is YYREEE (reference sequence). CD4+ cells underwent separation, giving CD45RA+ naive and CD45RA-negative memory subsets. The sample comprised naive CD4+ T cells sorted from blood. Subset: CD45RA+ positively selected. The chain employs TRBV5-4 and TRBJ2-7; 9 bases fit TRBD2. The source is a man between 18 and 35 years old in good health. As DNA, the CDR3 is TGTGCCAGCAGCTTGGACTATAGCGGGGGTGTGAGCTCCTACGAGCAGTACTTC. Its protein is CASSLDYSGGVSSYEQYF.